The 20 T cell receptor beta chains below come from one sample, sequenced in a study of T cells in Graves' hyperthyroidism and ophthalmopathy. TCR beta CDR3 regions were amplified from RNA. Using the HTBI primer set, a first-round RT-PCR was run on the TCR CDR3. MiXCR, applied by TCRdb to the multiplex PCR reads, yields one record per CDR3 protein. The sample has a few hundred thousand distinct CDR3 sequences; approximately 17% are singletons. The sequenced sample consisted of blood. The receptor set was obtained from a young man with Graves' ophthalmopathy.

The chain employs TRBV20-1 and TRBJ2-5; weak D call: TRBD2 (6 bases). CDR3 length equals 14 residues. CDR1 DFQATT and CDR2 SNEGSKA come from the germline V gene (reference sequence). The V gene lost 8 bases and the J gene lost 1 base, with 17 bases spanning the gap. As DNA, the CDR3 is TGCAGTCCCTCGACTAGGGAAAGCCAAGAGACCCAGTACTTC. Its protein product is CSPSTRESQETQYF.

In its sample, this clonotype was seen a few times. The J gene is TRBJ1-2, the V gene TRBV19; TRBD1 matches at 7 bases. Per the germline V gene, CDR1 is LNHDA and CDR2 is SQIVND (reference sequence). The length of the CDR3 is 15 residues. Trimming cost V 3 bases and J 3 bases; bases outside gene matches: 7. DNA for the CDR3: TGTGCCAGTAGTATTGGGAGGGGACAGCACTATGGCTACACCTTC. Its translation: CASSIGRGQHYGYTF.

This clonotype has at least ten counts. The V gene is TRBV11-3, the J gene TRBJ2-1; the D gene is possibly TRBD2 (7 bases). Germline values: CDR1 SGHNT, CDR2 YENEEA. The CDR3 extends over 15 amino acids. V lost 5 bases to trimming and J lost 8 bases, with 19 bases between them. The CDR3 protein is CASSLYLGGGYEQFF. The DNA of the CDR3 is TGTGCCAGCAGCCTCTATTTGGGGGGGGGCTATGAGCAGTTCTTC.

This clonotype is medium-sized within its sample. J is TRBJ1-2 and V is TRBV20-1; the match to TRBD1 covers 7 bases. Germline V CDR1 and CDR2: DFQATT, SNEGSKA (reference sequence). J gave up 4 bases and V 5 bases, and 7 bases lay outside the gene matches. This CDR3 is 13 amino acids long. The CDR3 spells CSALDRDGYGYTF. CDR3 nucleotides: TGCAGTGCTCTAGACAGGGATGGCTATGGCTACACCTTC.

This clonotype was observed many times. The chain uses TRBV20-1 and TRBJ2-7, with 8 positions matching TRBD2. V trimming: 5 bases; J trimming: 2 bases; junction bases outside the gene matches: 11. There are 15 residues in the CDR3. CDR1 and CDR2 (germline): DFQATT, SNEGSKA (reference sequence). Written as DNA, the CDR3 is TGCAGTGCTCAACAAGAACGGGGGGGAACCTACGAGCAGTACTTC. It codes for CSAQQERGGTYEQYF.

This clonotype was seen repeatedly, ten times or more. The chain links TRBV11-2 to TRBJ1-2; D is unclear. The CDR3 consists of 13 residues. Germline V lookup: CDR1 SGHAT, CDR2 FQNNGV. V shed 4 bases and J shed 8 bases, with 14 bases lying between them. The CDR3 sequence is CASSSKINGGYTF. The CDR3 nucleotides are TGTGCCAGCAGCTCCAAGATAAATGGGGGCTACACCTTC.

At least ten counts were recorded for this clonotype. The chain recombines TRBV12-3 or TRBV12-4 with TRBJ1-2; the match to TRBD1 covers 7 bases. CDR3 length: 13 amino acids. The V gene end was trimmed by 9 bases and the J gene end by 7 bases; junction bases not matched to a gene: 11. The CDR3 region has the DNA TGTGCCAGTTCCGATTTGACAGGGAGTGGCTACACCTTC. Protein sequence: CASSDLTGSGYTF.

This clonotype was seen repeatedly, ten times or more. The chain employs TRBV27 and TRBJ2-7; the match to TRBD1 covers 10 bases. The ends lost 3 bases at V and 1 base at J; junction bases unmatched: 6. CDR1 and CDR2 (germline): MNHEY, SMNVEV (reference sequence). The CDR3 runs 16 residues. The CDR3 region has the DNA TGTGCCAGCAGTTTGGGACAGGGGCGTTTTTCCTACGAGCAGTACTTC. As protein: CASSLGQGRFSYEQYF.

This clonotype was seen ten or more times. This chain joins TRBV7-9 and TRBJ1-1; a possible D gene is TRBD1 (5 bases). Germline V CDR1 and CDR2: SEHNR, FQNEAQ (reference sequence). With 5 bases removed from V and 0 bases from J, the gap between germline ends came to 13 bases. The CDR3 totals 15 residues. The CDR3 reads CASSKTTGVNTEAFF. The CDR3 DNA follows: TGTGCCAGCAGCAAAACCACAGGAGTGAACACTGAAGCTTTCTTT.

CDR3 nucleotides: TGTGCCAGCTGGGACAACAATCAGCCCCAGCATTTT. Its protein is CASWDNNQPQHF. This chain joins TRBV6-2 or TRBV6-3 and TRBJ1-5, with D tentatively TRBD1 (6 bases). The germline CDR1 and CDR2 sequences are MNHEY and SVGEGT. This CDR3 has 12 amino acids. The V and J ends lost 8 bases and 3 bases respectively, with 8 bases between them.

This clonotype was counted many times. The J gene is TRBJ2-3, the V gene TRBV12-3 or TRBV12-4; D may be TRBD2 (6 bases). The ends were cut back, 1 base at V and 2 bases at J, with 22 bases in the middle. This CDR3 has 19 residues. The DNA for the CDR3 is TGTGCCAGCAGTTTAGGACTAGGAGGCAATCAACTGAACACAGATACGCAGTATTTT. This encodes CASSLGLGGNQLNTDTQYF.

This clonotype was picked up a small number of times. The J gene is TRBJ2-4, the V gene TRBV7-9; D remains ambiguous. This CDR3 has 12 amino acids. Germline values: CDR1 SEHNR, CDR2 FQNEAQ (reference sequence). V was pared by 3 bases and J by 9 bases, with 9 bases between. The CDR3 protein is CASSFLGSIQYF. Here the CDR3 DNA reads TGTGCCAGCAGCTTTCTCGGCAGCATTCAGTACTTC.

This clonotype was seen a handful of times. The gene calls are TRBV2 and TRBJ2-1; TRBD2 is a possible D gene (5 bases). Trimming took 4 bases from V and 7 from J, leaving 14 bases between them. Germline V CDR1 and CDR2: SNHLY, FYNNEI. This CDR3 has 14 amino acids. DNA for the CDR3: TGTGCCAGCAGTGCAGAGGGTATTGTAAATGAGCAGTTCTTC. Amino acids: CASSAEGIVNEQFF.

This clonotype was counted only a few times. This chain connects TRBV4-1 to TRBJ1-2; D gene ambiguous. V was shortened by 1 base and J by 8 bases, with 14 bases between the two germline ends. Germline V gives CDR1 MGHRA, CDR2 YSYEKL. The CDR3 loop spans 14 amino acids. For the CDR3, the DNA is TGCGCCAGCAGCCAAGGGTCGGTGTTTGGGGGCTACACCTTC. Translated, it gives CASSQGSVFGGYTF.

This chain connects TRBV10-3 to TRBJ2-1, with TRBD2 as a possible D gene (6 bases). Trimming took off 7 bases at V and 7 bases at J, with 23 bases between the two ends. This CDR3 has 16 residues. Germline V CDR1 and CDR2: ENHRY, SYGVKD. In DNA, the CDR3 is TGTGCCATCACCGAGGGCCTTGGGGCAGGGAGGAATGAGCAGTTCTTC. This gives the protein CAITEGLGAGRNEQFF.

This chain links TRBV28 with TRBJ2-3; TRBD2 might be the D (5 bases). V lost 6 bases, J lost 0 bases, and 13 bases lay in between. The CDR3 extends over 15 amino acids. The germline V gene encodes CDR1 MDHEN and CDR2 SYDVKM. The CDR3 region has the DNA TGTGCCAGCAGGGAAGAGGGCCCTAGCACAGATACGCAGTATTTT. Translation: CASREEGPSTDTQYF. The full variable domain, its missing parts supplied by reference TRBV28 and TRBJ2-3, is DVKVTQSSRYLVKRTGEKVFLECVQDMDHENMFWYRQDPGLGLRLIYFSYDVKMKEKGDIPEGYSVSREKKERFSLILESASTNQTSMYLCASREEGPSTDTQYFGPGTRLTVL.

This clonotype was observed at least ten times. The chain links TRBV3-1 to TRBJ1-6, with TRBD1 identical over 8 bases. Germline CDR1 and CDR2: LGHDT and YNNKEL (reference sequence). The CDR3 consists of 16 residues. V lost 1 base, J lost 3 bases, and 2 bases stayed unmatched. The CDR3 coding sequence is TGTGCCAGCAGCCAAGGTGACAGGGGCTATAATTCACCCCTCCACTTT. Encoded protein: CASSQGDRGYNSPLHF.

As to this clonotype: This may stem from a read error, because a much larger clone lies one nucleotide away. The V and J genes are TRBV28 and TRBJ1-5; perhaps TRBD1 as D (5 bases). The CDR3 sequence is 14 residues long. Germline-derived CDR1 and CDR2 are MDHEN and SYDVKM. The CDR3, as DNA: TGTGCCAGCAGTTTAATACAGGAAAATCGGCCCCAGCATTTT. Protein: CASSLIQENRPQHF.

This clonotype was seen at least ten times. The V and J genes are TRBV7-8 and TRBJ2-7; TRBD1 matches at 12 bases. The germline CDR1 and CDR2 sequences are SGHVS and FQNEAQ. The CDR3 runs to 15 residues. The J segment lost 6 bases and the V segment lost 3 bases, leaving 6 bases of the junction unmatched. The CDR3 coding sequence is TGTGCCAGCAGCTTCTGGGGACAGGGGGCTGGCGAGCAGTACTTC. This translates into CASSFWGQGAGEQYF. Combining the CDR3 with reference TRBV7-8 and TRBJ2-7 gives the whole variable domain GAGVSQSPRYKVAKRGQDVALRCDPISGHVSLFWYQQALGQGPEFLTYFQNEAQLDKSGLPSDRFFAERPEGSVSTLKIQRTQQEDSAVYLCASSFWGQGAGEQYFGPGTRLTVT.

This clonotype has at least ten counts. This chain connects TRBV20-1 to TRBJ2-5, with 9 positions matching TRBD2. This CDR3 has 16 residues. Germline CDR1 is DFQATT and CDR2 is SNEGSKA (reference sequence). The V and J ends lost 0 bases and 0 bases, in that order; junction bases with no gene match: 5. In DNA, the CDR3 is TGCAGTGCTAGAGATGCGATAGCGGGGGACCAAGAGACCCAGTACTTC. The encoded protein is CSARDAIAGDQETQYF.